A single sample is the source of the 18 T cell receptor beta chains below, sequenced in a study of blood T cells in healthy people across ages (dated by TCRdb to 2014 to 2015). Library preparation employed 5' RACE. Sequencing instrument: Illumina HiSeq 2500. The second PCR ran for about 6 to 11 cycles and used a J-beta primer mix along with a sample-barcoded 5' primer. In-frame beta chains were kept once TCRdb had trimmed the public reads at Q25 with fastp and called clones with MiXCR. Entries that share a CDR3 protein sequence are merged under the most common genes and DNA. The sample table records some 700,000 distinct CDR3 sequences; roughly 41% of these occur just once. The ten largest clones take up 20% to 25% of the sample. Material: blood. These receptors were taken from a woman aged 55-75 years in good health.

The CDR3 protein is CASSWFEAYEQYF. The CDR3 nucleotides are TGCGCCAGCAGCTGGTTCGAGGCCTACGAGCAGTACTTC. V gene TRBV5-1 combines with J gene TRBJ2-7; D is ambiguous. The V and J ends lost 3 bases and 2 bases respectively, with 9 bases between them. Germline assignment: CDR1 SGHRS and CDR2 YFSETQ. The CDR3 runs 13 residues.

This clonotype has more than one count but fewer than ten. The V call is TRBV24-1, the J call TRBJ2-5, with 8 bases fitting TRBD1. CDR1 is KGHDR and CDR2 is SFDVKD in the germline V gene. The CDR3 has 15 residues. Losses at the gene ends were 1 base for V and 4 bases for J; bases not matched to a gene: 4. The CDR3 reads CATSDFDRGGETQYF. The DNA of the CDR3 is TGTGCCACCAGTGATTTCGACAGGGGTGGAGAGACCCAGTACTTC.

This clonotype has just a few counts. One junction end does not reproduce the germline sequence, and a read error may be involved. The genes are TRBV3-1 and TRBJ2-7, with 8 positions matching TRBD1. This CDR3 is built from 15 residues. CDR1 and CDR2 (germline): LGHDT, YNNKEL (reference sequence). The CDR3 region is CASSHPGTGFYGQYF. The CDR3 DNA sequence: TGTGCCAGCAGCCACCCCGGGACAGGTTTTTACGGGCAGTACTTC.

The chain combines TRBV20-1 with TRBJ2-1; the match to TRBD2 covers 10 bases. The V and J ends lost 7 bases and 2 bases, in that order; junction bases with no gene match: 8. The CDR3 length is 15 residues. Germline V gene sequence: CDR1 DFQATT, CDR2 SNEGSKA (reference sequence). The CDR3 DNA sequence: TGCAGTGAAAGCGGAGCGGGAGGGACCTACAATGAGCAGTTCTTC. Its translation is CSESGAGGTYNEQFF.

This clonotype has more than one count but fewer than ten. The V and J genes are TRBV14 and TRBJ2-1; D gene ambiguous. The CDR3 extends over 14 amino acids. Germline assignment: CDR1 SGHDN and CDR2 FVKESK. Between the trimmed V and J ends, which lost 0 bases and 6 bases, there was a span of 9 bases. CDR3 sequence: CASSQETSSNEQFF. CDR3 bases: TGTGCCAGCAGCCAAGAGACCAGTAGCAATGAGCAGTTCTTC.

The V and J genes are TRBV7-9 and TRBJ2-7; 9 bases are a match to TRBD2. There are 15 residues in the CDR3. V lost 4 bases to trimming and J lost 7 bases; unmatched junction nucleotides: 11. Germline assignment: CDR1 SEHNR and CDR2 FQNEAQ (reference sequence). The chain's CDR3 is CASSWYQREDNEQYF. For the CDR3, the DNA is TGTGCCAGCAGCTGGTATCAGCGGGAGGACAATGAGCAGTACTTC.

CDR3 in DNA: TGTGCCAGCAGCTTAGTGGGCGGGGGAGGGGGCAATCAGCCCCAGCATTTT. Translation: CASSLVGGGGGNQPQHF. This chain connects TRBV7-2 to TRBJ1-5, with D tentatively TRBD1 (5 bases). Deletions cut 1 base from V and 2 bases from J, with 15 bases between. The length of the CDR3 is 17 residues. From germline, CDR1 is SGHTA and CDR2 FQGNSA.

The CDR3 region has the DNA TGCGCCAGCAGTGATGGGACTAGCGGGGGGACGCAGTATTTT. It translates to CASSDGTSGGTQYF. The chain combines TRBV10-1 with TRBJ2-3, with 15 nucleotides matching TRBD2. The CDR3 sequence is 14 residues long. Per germline, CDR1 WNHNN and CDR2 SYGVQD (reference sequence). V dropped 3 bases and J dropped 9; count of bases not matched to a gene: 1.

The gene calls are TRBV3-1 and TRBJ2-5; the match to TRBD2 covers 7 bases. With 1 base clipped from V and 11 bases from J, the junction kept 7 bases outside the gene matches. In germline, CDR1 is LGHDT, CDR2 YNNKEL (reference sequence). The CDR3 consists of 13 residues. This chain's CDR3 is CASSQVLGREQYF. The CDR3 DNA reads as TGTGCCAGCAGCCAAGTGCTGGGGCGGGAGCAGTACTTC.

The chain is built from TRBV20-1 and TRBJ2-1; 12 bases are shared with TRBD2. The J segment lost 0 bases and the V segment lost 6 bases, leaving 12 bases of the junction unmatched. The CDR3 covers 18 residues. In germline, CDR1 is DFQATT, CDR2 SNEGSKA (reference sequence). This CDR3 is CSAYPRLAGGASYNEQFF. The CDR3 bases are TGCAGTGCCTACCCAAGGCTAGCGGGGGGGGCCTCCTACAATGAGCAGTTCTTC.

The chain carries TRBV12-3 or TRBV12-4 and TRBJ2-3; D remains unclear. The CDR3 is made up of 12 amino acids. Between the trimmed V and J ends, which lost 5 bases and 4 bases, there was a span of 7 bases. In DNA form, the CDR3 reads TGTGCCAGCAGTACCGATCCAGATACGCAGTATTTT. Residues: CASSTDPDTQYF.

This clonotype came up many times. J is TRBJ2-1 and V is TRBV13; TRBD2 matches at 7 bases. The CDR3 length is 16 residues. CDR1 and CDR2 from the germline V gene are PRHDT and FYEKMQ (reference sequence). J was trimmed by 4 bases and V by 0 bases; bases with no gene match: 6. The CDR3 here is CASSLGGGTLYNEQFF. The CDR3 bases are TGTGCCAGCAGCTTAGGCGGGGGGACCTTATACAATGAGCAGTTCTTC.

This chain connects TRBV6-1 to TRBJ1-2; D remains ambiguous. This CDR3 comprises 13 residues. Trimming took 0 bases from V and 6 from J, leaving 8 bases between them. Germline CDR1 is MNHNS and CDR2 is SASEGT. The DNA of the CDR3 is TGTGCCAGCAGTGAAGCTTACGGAGATGGCTACACCTTC. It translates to CASSEAYGDGYTF.

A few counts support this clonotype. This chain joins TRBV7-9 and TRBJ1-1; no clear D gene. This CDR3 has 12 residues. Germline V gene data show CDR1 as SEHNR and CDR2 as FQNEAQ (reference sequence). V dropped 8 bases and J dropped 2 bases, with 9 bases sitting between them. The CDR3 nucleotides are TGTGCCAGCCGACCTAGAAACACTGAAGCTTTCTTT. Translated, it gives CASRPRNTEAFF.

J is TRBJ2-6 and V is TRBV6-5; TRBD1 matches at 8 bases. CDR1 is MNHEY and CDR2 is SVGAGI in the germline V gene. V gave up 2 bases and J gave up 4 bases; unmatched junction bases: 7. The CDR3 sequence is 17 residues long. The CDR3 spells CASSYLQGARGANVLTF. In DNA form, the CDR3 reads TGTGCCAGCAGTTACCTCCAGGGGGCGCGGGGGGCCAACGTCCTGACTTTC.

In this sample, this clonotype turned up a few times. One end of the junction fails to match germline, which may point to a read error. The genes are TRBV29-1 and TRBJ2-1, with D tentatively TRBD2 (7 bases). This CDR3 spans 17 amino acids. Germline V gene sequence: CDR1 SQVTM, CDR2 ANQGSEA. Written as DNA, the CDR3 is TGCGGCGTTGAAACGGTTGCGGGGGCTTTCGGGTACAATGAGCAGTTCTTC. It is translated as CGVETVAGAFGYNEQFF.

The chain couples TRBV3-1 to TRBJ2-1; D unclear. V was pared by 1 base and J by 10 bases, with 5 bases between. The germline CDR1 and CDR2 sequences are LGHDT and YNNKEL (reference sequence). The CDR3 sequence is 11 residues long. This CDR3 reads CASSQVREQFF. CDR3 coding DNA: TGTGCCAGCAGCCAAGTCCGGGAGCAGTTCTTC.

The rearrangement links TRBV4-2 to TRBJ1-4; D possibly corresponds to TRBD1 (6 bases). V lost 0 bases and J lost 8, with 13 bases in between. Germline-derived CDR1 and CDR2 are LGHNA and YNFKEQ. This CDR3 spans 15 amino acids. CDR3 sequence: CASSQDGGAGEKLFF. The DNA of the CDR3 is TGTGCCAGCAGCCAAGATGGGGGGGCAGGCGAAAAACTGTTTTTT.